This entry is about one T cell receptor (beta chain). This clonotype is medium-sized (0.01 to 0.1%), judged from its frequency; no count is recorded. The antigen this receptor binds is unknown. For both bulk and single-cell sequencing, libraries were prepared with the iRepertoire multiplex PCR system using TCR subtype-specific primers. Multiplex PCR with primers aimed at the V, D and J gene regions produced the bulk TCR beta libraries. Bulk TCR library preparation used roughly 95-550 ng of RNA per sample as input. Bulk TCR beta amplicons were sequenced on an Illumina MiSeq. The study's processing was this. Quality control steps removed sample misassignments and low-quality sequencing reads. The CDR3 was defined as the amino acids lying between the Y[YFLI]C motif of the V gene and the [FW]GXGT motif of the J segment. TRBV and TRBJ gene assignments and CDR3 clonotypes followed the IMGT database. TRBV expression in each sample was normalized to the mean of the same gene in PBMC from 44 healthy donors. Following TCRdb reprocessing, every CDR3 protein sequence forms one entry, and DNA is not provided. The V and J calls and clone size are TCRdb's, not the authors'. Per the sample table, the count is roughly 2,000 distinct CDR3 sequences. The top ten hold approximately 19% of the sample.

Sequenced donors were patients with carbamazepine-induced Stevens-Johnson syndrome or toxic epidermal necrolysis (CBZ-SJS/TEN). The peripheral blood repertoires were taken from CBZ-SJS/TEN patients of two origins, four or five Han Chinese and roughly 6 European. To search for drug-specific clonotypes, the T cell receptor repertoires of patients with drug-induced severe cutaneous adverse reactions were profiled by next-generation sequencing. The RNA was isolated from either blister cells of skin lesions or peripheral blood mononuclear cells. The sample belongs to a study of T cells in severe cutaneous drug reactions (dated by TCRdb to between 2018 and 2021). About the full investigation: Patients were recruited between 2011 and 2018 from Taiwan, Thailand and a European registry network. Enrollment was limited to patients whose SJS/TEN or DRESS diagnosis was probable or definite according to RegiSCAR criteria. The Naranjo algorithm and the ALDEN drug causality algorithm were used to identify the culprit drug. Blister fluids/cells, PBMC and other biological samples were taken from patients in the acute stage or the recovery stage. The study paired bulk TCR sequencing with single-cell sequencing, quantitative PCR validation, functional assays and transgenic mouse experiments. The libraries were made with iRepertoire multiplex PCR, and the authors referred to a comparison in which iRepertoire and 5' RACE methods, with or without UMI, captured abundant clonotypes to a similar degree.

Measured from the cysteine to the phenylalanine, the CDR3 is 13 residues long. The record lacks a DNA sequence. Beyond this particular receptor, the publication reports: A public TCRbeta CDR3 was found in all seven CBZ-SJS/TEN blister samples (mean 13.57%) but was undetectable or scarce in tolerant-control and healthy-donor PBMC. CBZ-SJS/TEN patients showed strongly increased TRBV12-4 usage, with averages of around 34% in blister cells and about 5% in PBMC. According to the authors, further study is still needed to determine whether the public TCR generalizes to SJS/TEN caused by other drugs.

The sequencing sample was made of PBMCs. This receptor was identified in a human donor with Stevens-Johnson syndrome, a severe cutaneous drug reaction. This sequence uses TRBV12-3 or TRBV12-4 and TRBJ2-3. The CDR3: CASSLDRTDTQYF.